The 6 T cell receptor beta chains given below trace back to one sample, sequenced in a study of blood T cells in healthy people across ages. With a J-beta primer mix and a sample-barcoded 5' primer, a second PCR ran about 7 to 11 cycles. TCRdb recomputed calls from the 5' RACE reads with MiXCR, one row per CDR3 protein. Here the sample spans approximately 360,000 distinct CDR3 sequences, about 49% being singletons. Sequencing input: blood. These receptors were collected from a man between 60 and 70 years old in good health.

This chain connects TRBV3-1 to TRBJ2-3; D gene unclear. V gave up 1 base and J gave up 5 bases, with 7 bases separating them. This CDR3 has 13 residues. Germline CDR1 LGHDT, CDR2 YNNKEL (reference sequence). This CDR3 is CASSQAQRDTQYF. Written as DNA, the CDR3 is TGTGCCAGCAGCCAAGCCCAAAGAGATACGCAGTATTTT.

The chain links TRBV5-1 to TRBJ2-5; possibly TRBD1 for D (7 bases). CDR3 length equals 17 residues. The V and J ends lost 0 bases and 4 bases respectively, with 19 bases between them. CDR1 and CDR2 (germline): SGHRS, YFSETQ. The CDR3 here is CASSLGRARGATETQYF. For the CDR3, the DNA is TGCGCCAGCAGCTTGGGTAGGGCCAGGGGGGCGACAGAGACCCAGTACTTC. The full variable domain, with the rest looked up from reference TRBV5-1 and TRBJ2-5, is KAGVTQTPRYLIKTRGQQVTLSCSPISGHRSVSWYQQTPGQGLQFLFEYFSETQRNKGNFPGRFSGRQFSNSRSEMNVSTLELGDSALYLCASSLGRARGATETQYFGPGTRLLVL.

The V gene is TRBV2, the J gene TRBJ2-2, with unresolved D. V was cut by 8 bases and J by 5 bases, with 9 bases left in between. This CDR3 is 12 amino acids long. Germline assignment: CDR1 SNHLY and CDR2 FYNNEI. CDR3 coding DNA: TGTGCCAGCTCAAAGGGAACCGGGGAGCTGTTTTTT. Amino acids: CASSKGTGELFF. The complete variable domain, with remaining parts taken from reference TRBV2 and TRBJ2-2, reads EPEVTQTPSHQVTQMGQEVILRCVPISNHLYFYWYRQILGQKVEFLVSFYNNEISEKSEIFDDQFSVERPDGSNFTLKIRSTKLEDSAMYFCASSKGTGELFFGEGSRLTVL.

Only a few counts were recorded for this clonotype. This rearrangement joins TRBV6-2 or TRBV6-3 to TRBJ2-7; possibly TRBD2 for D (6 bases). CDR3 size: 15 residues. Trimming shortened V by 6 bases and J by 2 bases, and 17 bases separated the two germline ends. CDR1 and CDR2 from the germline V gene are MNHEY and SVGEGT. CDR3 coding DNA: TGTGCCAGCAGCCTTGCCGCCGGGAGCGCCTACGAGCAGTACTTC. It translates to CASSLAAGSAYEQYF.

This clonotype was recorded many times. V is TRBV6-5 and J is TRBJ1-6, with D maybe TRBD1 (5 bases). Germline CDR1 reads MNHEY; CDR2 reads SVGAGI. The CDR3 extends over 15 amino acids. V was cut by 4 bases and J by 6 bases, with 13 bases left in between. CDR3 residues: CASSLGPVGNSPLHF. As DNA, the CDR3 is TGTGCCAGCAGTTTGGGACCAGTGGGTAATTCACCCCTCCACTTT.

The CDR3 DNA sequence: TGCAGTGCTAGTTTCATTGGAACGGGCACCTCCTACGAGCAGTACTTC. Its protein product is CSASFIGTGTSYEQYF. This sequence joins TRBV20-1 and TRBJ2-7; no firm D call. The ends were cut back, 3 bases at V and 0 bases at J, with 18 bases in the middle. The CDR3 sequence is 16 residues long. CDR1 and CDR2 (germline): DFQATT, SNEGSKA (reference sequence).